This entry describes one T cell receptor (beta chain). Its antigen is undetermined. Splitting the CD4+ cells yielded a CD45RA+ naive subset and a CD45RA-negative memory subset. This CDR3 is 16 amino acids long. Trimming removed 0 bases from V and 7 bases from J, with 16 bases in between. Germline CDR1 is SGHRS and CDR2 is YFSETQ. The source of the sample is a study of shared clonotypes between healthy human individuals. The wider study: For every donor, three CD4 naive, three CD4 memory, two CD8 naive and one CD8 memory plates were used. The study, taken as a whole, reports: Across a few donors, naive CD4 shared approximately 4.5%, naive CD8 under 4%, memory CD4 roughly 2.3%, memory CD8 approximately 0.4%. Naive subsets tended to show greater estimated richness than memory subsets.

Assay used: immunoSEQ multiplex PCR; TCRdb lists only in-frame clones, some missing. This table holds roughly 2.6 million clones, approximately 92% found once. The chain couples TRBV5-1 to TRBJ1-4; no clear D gene. Sequenced sample: naive CD4+ T cells sorted from blood. Specified subset: CD45RA+ positively selected. The origin of this receptor is a young man in good health. The CDR3 nucleotides are TGCGCCAGCAGCTTGGCGGGTGAAGGGTTGGCTGAAAAACTGTTTTTT. As protein: CASSLAGEGLAEKLFF. Full variable domain (missing parts from reference TRBV5-1 and TRBJ1-4): KAGVTQTPRYLIKTRGQQVTLSCSPISGHRSVSWYQQTPGQGLQFLFEYFSETQRNKGNFPGRFSGRQFSNSRSEMNVSTLELGDSALYLCASSLAGEGLAEKLFFGSGTQLSVL.